The sequence of this T cell receptor beta chain was determined in a study of T cells in Graves' hyperthyroidism and ophthalmopathy. Researchers amplified the TCR beta CDR3 regions from RNA transcripts. The HTBI primer set served for first-round RT-PCR of the TCR CDR3. One entry per CDR3 protein results from TCRdb running MiXCR on the multiplex PCR reads. Found here are about half a million distinct CDR3 sequences, 20% of them singletons; the top ten hold roughly 44%. This clonotype has only a few counts. Germline V gene data show CDR1 as SGHRS and CDR2 as YFSETQ. This CDR3 has 15 residues. The V gene lost 0 bases and the J gene lost 6 bases, with 14 bases spanning the gap.

The V call is TRBV5-1, the J call TRBJ2-3; D may correspond to TRBD1 or TRBD2 (6 bases each). Specimen: blood. The TCR comes from a man aged 40-49 years with Graves' ophthalmopathy. In nucleotides, the CDR3 is TGCGCCAGCAGCTTGGGTCGGGGGCAGACGGATACGCAGTATTTT. It encodes CASSLGRGQTDTQYF. The full variable domain, its missing parts supplied by reference TRBV5-1 and TRBJ2-3, is KAGVTQTPRYLIKTRGQQVTLSCSPISGHRSVSWYQQTPGQGLQFLFEYFSETQRNKGNFPGRFSGRQFSNSRSEMNVSTLELGDSALYLCASSLGRGQTDTQYFGPGTRLTVL.